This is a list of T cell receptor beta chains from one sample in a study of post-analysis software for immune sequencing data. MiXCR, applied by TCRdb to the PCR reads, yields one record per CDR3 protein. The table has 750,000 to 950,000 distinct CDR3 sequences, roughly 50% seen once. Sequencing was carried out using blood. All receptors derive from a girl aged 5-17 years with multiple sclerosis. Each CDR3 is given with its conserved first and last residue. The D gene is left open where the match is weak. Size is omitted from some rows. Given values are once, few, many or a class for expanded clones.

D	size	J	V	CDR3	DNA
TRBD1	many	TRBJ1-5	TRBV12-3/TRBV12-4	CASSRTGGNQPQHF	TGTGCCAGCAGCCGGACAGGGGGCAATCAGCCCCAGCATTTT
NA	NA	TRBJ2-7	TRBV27	CASSRFSWKRNPYEQYF	TGTGCCAGCAGCCGCTTCTCGTGGAAAAGAAACCCCTACGAGCAGTACTTC
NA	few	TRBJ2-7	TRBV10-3	CAISELGWQGGNEQYF	TGTGCCATCAGTGAGCTCGGATGGCAGGGCGGCAACGAGCAGTACTTC
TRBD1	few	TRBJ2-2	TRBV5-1	CASSPATGVRTGELFF	TGCGCCAGCAGCCCGGCGACAGGGGTGCGCACCGGGGAGCTGTTTTTT
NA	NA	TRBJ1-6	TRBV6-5	CASGQTGPWSPLHF	TGTGCCAGCGGGCAAACAGGTCCTTGGTCACCCCTCCACTTT
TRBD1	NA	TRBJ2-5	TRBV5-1	CASSVGQAETQYF	TGCGCCAGCAGCGTCGGACAGGCGGAGACCCAGTACTTC
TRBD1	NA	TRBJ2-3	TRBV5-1	CASRDALTGPDTQYF	TGCGCCAGCAGAGACGCCCTGACAGGGCCAGATACGCAGTATTTT
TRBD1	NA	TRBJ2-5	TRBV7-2	CASSNRGTGTGETQYF	TGTGCCAGCAGCAACAGGGGGACAGGGACTGGAGAGACCCAGTACTTC
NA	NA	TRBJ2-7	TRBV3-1	CASSQGLWESGEQYF	TGTGCCAGCAGCCAAGGTCTGTGGGAATCGGGCGAGCAGTACTTC
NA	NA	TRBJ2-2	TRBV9	CASSVVGTNTGELFF	TGTGCCAGCAGCGTAGTTGGGACGAACACCGGGGAGCTGTTTTTT
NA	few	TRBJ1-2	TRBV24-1	CATGQRQHYGYTF	TGTGCCACCGGACAGAGACAGCACTATGGCTACACCTTC
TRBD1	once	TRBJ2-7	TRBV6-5	CASGPSGQGPHEQYF	TGTGCCAGCGGACCATCGGGACAGGGCCCCCACGAGCAGTACTTC
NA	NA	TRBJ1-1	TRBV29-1	CSAGGLAGGAFF	TGTAGCGCTGGGGGGCTGGCCGGGGGAGCTTTCTTT
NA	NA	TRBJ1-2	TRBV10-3	CAINNRQGNGGYTF	TGTGCCATCAACAATCGGCAGGGGAACGGTGGCTACACCTTC